This T cell receptor beta chain appears in the sequencing data of a study of OX40 agonist ivuxolimab in advanced cancers. Study information: An agonistic anti-OX40 (CD134) antibody, ivuxolimab, was used to treat the patients.

Some clones are missing from TCRdb's copy, which holds only in-frame ones; the method was immunoSEQ multiplex PCR. The sample carries approximately 160,000 clones, 85% to 95% recorded once. The CDR3 consists of 15 residues. V trimming: 6 bases; J trimming: 7 bases; junction bases outside the gene matches: 7. Germline assignment: CDR1 MNHNS and CDR2 SASEGT. The input for sequencing was CD4+ or CD8+ T cells sorted from blood, taken in a trial of the OX40 agonist ivuxolimab. The chain uses TRBV6-1 and TRBJ1-5; TRBD1 agrees at 12 bases. This receptor was obtained from an adult with an advanced solid tumor such as melanoma, head and neck, liver or kidney cancer. The CDR3 coding sequence is TGTGCCAGCAGGTCCGGGACAGGGGGCGGGCAGCCCCAGCATTTT. Its translation is CASRSGTGGGQPQHF.